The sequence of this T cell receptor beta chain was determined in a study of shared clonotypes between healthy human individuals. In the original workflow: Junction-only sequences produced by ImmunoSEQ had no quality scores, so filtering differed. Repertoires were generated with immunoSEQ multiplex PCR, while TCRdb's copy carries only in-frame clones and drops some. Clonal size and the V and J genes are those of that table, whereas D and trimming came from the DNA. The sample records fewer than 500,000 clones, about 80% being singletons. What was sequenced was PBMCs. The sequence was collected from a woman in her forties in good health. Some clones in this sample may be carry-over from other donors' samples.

The CDR3 DNA sequence: TGTGCCAGCATGAGGGGGGCCCAAGAGACCCAGTACTTC. Its protein is CASMRGAQETQYF. The chain links TRBV2 to TRBJ2-5; D tentatively reads TRBD1 or TRBD2 (6 bases each). Per the germline V gene, CDR1 is SNHLY and CDR2 is FYNNEI. The CDR3 length is 13 residues. With 7 bases removed from V and 1 base from J, the gap between germline ends came to 10 bases.